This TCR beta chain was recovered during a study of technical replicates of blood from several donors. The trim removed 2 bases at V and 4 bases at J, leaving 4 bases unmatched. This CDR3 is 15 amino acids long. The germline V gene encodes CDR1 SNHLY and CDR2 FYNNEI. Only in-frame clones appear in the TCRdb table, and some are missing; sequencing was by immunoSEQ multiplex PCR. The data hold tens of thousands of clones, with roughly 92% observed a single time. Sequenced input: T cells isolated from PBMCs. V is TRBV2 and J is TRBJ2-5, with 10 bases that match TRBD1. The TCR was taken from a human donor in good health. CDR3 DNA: TGTGCCAGCAGTGAACGGACAGGGGGGGGAGAGACCCAGTACTTC. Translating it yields CASSERTGGGETQYF.